Following are 24 T cell receptor beta chains from one sample sequenced in a study of control samples from healthy donors and cancer patients. Assay used: immunoSEQ multiplex PCR; TCRdb lists only in-frame clones, some missing. The data show under 200,000 clones, with 90% to 95% seen just once and about 1.6% held by the top ten. Sequencing was carried out using blood. These receptor sequences come from a woman under 40 in good health.

V gene TRBV30 combines with J gene TRBJ2-3; 11 nucleotides match TRBD2. Germline V gives CDR1 GTSNPN, CDR2 SVGIG (reference sequence). The CDR3 contains 14 residues. Trimming at V came to 3 bases and at J to 2 bases, leaving 1 base not matched to a gene. The DNA of the CDR3 is TGTGCCTGGAGGACTAGCGGGAACACAGATACGCAGTATTTT. Protein product: CAWRTSGNTDTQYF.

This chain connects TRBV23-1 to TRBJ1-2; D not certain. TRBV23-1 is flagged as an ORF with uncertain function. The CDR3 has 13 residues. Trimming took 3 bases from V and 1 from J, leaving 6 bases between them. The CDR3 region has the DNA TGCGCCAGCAGTCACCCATTTAACTATGGCTACACCTTC. Translated: CASSHPFNYGYTF.

The table lists this clone with a few counts. The chain carries TRBV18 and TRBJ2-7; D gene uncertain. Trimming took off 5 bases at V and 0 bases at J, with 14 bases between the two ends. Germline V gene sequence: CDR1 KGHSH, CDR2 LQKENI. The CDR3 is 15 amino acids. The chain's CDR3 is CASSTTKYSSYEQYF. CDR3 in DNA: TGTGCCAGCTCAACGACAAAATATAGCTCCTACGAGCAGTACTTC.

This clone was counted a single time. The CDR3 DNA reads TGTGCCAGCAGGAGGGACAGGGGGCAAGAGACCCAGTACTTC. Encoded protein: CASRRDRGQETQYF. The chain recombines TRBV27 with TRBJ2-5; 11 positions agree with TRBD1. CDR1 and CDR2 (germline): MNHEY, SMNVEV (reference sequence). This CDR3 region has 14 residues. J gave up 2 bases and V 6 bases, and 2 bases lay outside the gene matches.

The gene calls are TRBV7-9 and TRBJ1-6; 11 nucleotides agree with TRBD1. The junction had 6 bases not matched to a gene; V was cut back by 5 bases and J by 3 bases. Germline values: CDR1 SEHNR, CDR2 FQNEAQ (reference sequence). The CDR3 runs to 17 residues. The CDR3 sequence is CASSPGTGGSYNSPLHF. DNA for the CDR3: TGTGCCAGCAGCCCCGGGACAGGGGGTAGCTATAATTCACCCCTCCACTTT.

The CDR3 nucleotides read TGTGCCAGCAGTTACCAGCCGGATAGCAATCAGCCCCAGCATTTT. This sequence encodes CASSYQPDSNQPQHF. This sequence joins TRBV6-2 or TRBV6-3 and TRBJ1-5; D uncertain. CDR1 MNHEY and CDR2 SVGEGT come from the germline V gene. The CDR3 consists of 15 residues. Trimming took off 2 bases at V and 0 bases at J, with 8 bases between the two ends.

J is TRBJ1-3 and V is TRBV5-1, with D possibly matching TRBD1 (5 bases). V dropped 0 bases and J dropped 4 bases, with 8 bases sitting between them. The CDR3 has 14 amino acids. The germline gives CDR1 SGHRS, CDR2 YFSETQ. The CDR3 DNA is TGCGCCAGCAGCTTGGCAGGGTTCGGAAACACCATATATTTT. Translation gives CASSLAGFGNTIYF.

This clone has just a few counts. This chain joins TRBV28 and TRBJ2-7; D unresolved. The ends were cut back, 5 bases at V and 3 bases at J, with 8 bases in the middle. The CDR3 is 12 residues long. Germline V CDR1 and CDR2: MDHEN, SYDVKM. CDR3 bases: TGTGCCAGCAGTATTCGACACTACGAGCAGTACTTC. As protein: CASSIRHYEQYF.

V is TRBV12-3 or TRBV12-4 and J is TRBJ1-2; weak D call: TRBD1 (5 bases). V lost 1 base and J lost 6, with 9 bases in between. The CDR3 has 13 amino acids. The CDR3 DNA reads TGTGCCAGCAGTTTAGGGGGAGGGGATGGCTACACCTTC. This gives the protein CASSLGGGDGYTF.

The chain employs TRBV9 and TRBJ2-3, with 8 bases fitting TRBD1. The CDR3 spans 14 residues. CDR1 SGDLS and CDR2 YYNGEE come from the germline V gene. The junction had 9 bases not matched to a gene; V was cut back by 4 bases and J by 8 bases. CDR3 coding DNA: TGTGCCAGCAGCACCCGGACAGGGTCGGGTACGCAGTATTTT. The encoded protein is CASSTRTGSGTQYF.

V is TRBV21-1 and J is TRBJ2-2; the table's D gene call, TRBD2, was not cross checked with the DNA. TRBV21-1 is flagged as a pseudogene. The CDR3 totals 16 residues. As DNA, the CDR3 is TGTGCCAGCAGCAAACTAGCGGGGTCTAACACCGGGGAGCTGTTTTTT. Amino acids: CASSKLAGSNTGELFF.

The chain links TRBV11-3 to TRBJ2-1; 7 nucleotides agree with TRBD1. Germline V gene sequence: CDR1 SGHNT, CDR2 YENEEA. V trimming: 2 bases; J trimming: 8 bases; junction bases outside the gene matches: 18. This CDR3 has 18 amino acids. The CDR3 reads CASSLYFLYEGARDEQFF. CDR3 DNA: TGTGCCAGCAGCTTATATTTTCTTTACGAGGGGGCGCGCGATGAGCAGTTCTTC.

The chain links TRBV5-1 to TRBJ1-1, with D perhaps TRBD1 (6 bases). Looked up from germline, CDR1 is SGHRS and CDR2 is YFSETQ. V lost 5 bases and J 5 bases, leaving 10 bases between the germline ends. The CDR3 is made up of 12 amino acids. The CDR3 sequence is CASSIGGTEAFF. The DNA of the CDR3 is TGCGCCAGCAGTATAGGGGGGACTGAAGCTTTCTTT. Filled out from reference TRBV5-1 and TRBJ1-1, the complete variable domain reads KAGVTQTPRYLIKTRGQQVTLSCSPISGHRSVSWYQQTPGQGLQFLFEYFSETQRNKGNFPGRFSGRQFSNSRSEMNVSTLELGDSALYLCASSIGGTEAFFGQGTRLTVV.

The V and J genes are TRBV6-5 and TRBJ1-3; D is unresolved. The CDR3 is 16 amino acids. V was shortened by 0 bases and J by 0 bases, with 9 bases between the two germline ends. Germline lookup yields CDR1 MNHEY and CDR2 SVGAGI. The CDR3 DNA reads TGTGCCAGCAGTTACTCGAGGCTGAGCTCTGGAAACACCATATATTTT. This encodes CASSYSRLSSGNTIYF.

The chain combines TRBV2 with TRBJ1-4, with a tentative D call TRBD1 (5 bases). CDR3 length: 13 residues. The V end lost 9 bases, the J end lost 2 bases, and 10 bases lay between the germline ends. Germline CDR1 SNHLY, CDR2 FYNNEI. CDR3 sequence: CASGGVTNEKLFF. Here the CDR3 DNA reads TGTGCCAGTGGAGGGGTGACTAATGAAAAACTGTTTTTT.

This clone has only one observation. The chain joins TRBV12-3 or TRBV12-4 to TRBJ2-2; D unclear. The CDR3 length is 11 residues. V lost 8 bases to trimming and J lost 4 bases, with 5 bases between them. CDR3 residues: CASSFTGELFF. As DNA, the CDR3 is TGTGCCAGCTCCTTCACCGGGGAGCTGTTTTTT.

The chain employs TRBV6-1 and TRBJ2-3, with 8 bases aligning to TRBD1. CDR3 length equals 15 residues. The V and J ends lost 3 bases and 2 bases, in that order; junction bases with no gene match: 4. Germline CDR1 MNHNS, CDR2 SASEGT. The CDR3 DNA is TGTGCCAGCAGTGACAGGGGGCGACCCACAGATACGCAGTATTTT. Translation gives CASSDRGRPTDTQYF.

V gene TRBV18 combines with J gene TRBJ2-1, with D perhaps TRBD1 (5 bases). Germline CDR1 and CDR2: KGHSH and LQKENI. V lost 3 bases and J lost 4, with 16 bases in between. The CDR3 loop spans 16 amino acids. Written as DNA, the CDR3 is TGTGCCAGCTCACCCAGGGCAGGGATGGGTTACAATGAGCAGTTCTTC. It encodes CASSPRAGMGYNEQFF.

The rearrangement uses TRBV28 and TRBJ2-3; D unclear. The V end lost 3 bases, the J end lost 0 bases, and 10 bases lay between the germline ends. CDR3 length: 15 amino acids. The V gene's germline CDR1 is MDHEN and CDR2 SYDVKM. The CDR3: CASSFPGSSTDTQYF. The DNA for the CDR3 is TGTGCCAGCAGTTTTCCCGGGTCTAGCACAGATACGCAGTATTTT.

Only one count was recorded for this clone. The chain uses TRBV5-1 and TRBJ1-1, with D unclear. There are 13 residues in the CDR3. From germline, CDR1 is SGHRS and CDR2 YFSETQ. V dropped 3 bases and J dropped 4 bases, with 10 bases sitting between them. The DNA of the CDR3 is TGCGCCAGCAGCTGGACGTATTCCACTGAAGCTTTCTTT. Translating gives CASSWTYSTEAFF.

This clone was seen a single time. The V call is TRBV30, the J call TRBJ1-1, with D possibly TRBD1 on 5 matching bases. V dropped 5 bases and J dropped 6 bases, with 16 bases sitting between them. This CDR3 region has 13 residues. The germline V gene encodes CDR1 GTSNPN and CDR2 SVGIG (reference sequence). As DNA, the CDR3 is TGTGCCTGGGCGAGCAGGGCGGGATCTGAAGCTTTCTTT. It yields the protein CAWASRAGSEAFF. Based on the CDR3 plus reference TRBV30 and TRBJ1-1, the full variable domain is SQTIHQWPATLVQPVGSPLSLECTVEGTSNPNLYWYRQAAGRGLQLLFYSVGIGQISSEVPQNLSASRPQDRQFILSSKKLLLSDSGFYLCAWASRAGSEAFFGQGTRLTVV.

Only a few counts were recorded for this clone. This rearrangement joins TRBV9 to TRBJ2-5; 11 bases agree with TRBD1. Per germline, CDR1 SGDLS and CDR2 YYNGEE. V lost 0 bases to trimming and J lost 5 bases; unmatched junction nucleotides: 9. This CDR3 comprises 17 residues. The CDR3, as DNA: TGTGCCAGCAGCGTAGGGACAGGGGGCGGGAGTAGGGAGACCCAGTACTTC. Translation gives CASSVGTGGGSRETQYF.

In this sample, this clone turned up a few times. The rearrangement links TRBV19 to TRBJ2-3; 9 bases map to TRBD2. V shed 4 bases, J shed 2 bases, and the junction held 4 bases outside the gene matches. Germline V gene lookup returns CDR1 LNHDA and CDR2 SQIVND (reference sequence). CDR3 length: 15 residues. Here the CDR3 DNA reads TGTGCCAGTAGTAGCGGGAGGGCCTTCACAGATACGCAGTATTTT. The encoded protein is CASSSGRAFTDTQYF. The variable domain in full, with the rest retrieved from reference TRBV19 and TRBJ2-3, is DGGITQSPKYLFRKEGQNVTLSCEQNLNHDAMYWYRQDPGQGLRLIYYSQIVNDFQKGDIAEGYSVSREKKESFPLTVTSAQKNPTAFYLCASSSGRAFTDTQYFGPGTRLTVL.

This rearrangement joins TRBV14 to TRBJ2-2, with TRBD2 as a possible D gene (5 bases). V lost 8 bases and J lost 1, with 11 bases in between. This CDR3 has 14 residues. From germline, CDR1 is SGHDN and CDR2 FVKESK. The CDR3 spells CASAEDWNTGELFF. CDR3 coding DNA: TGTGCCAGCGCTGAGGACTGGAACACCGGGGAGCTGTTTTTT.